Listed below are T cell receptor beta chains from one sample, sequenced in a study of T cell responses to AZD1222 COVID-19 vaccine. Produced via immunoSEQ multiplex PCR; TCRdb's table is partial and in-frame only. Here the sample spans about 190,000 clones, 75% to 90% being singletons. Here the sequenced sample was peripheral blood, taken on day 0 of AZD1222 vaccination. Receptor source: an adult in good health. The CDR3 runs from the conserved cysteine through the conserved F or W. The order of the fields is V gene, D gene, clone size, J gene, CDR3 DNA, CDR3 protein. D genes are given only for firm matches. Clone size, where shown, is once, few, many, or a class for clones that have expanded.

>TRBV7-9|TRBD1|.|TRBJ1-6
TGTGCCAGCAGCGCCAGAGGGACAGGTTATTCACCCCTCCACTTT
CASSARGTGYSPLHF
>TRBV11-3|TRBD1|.|TRBJ1-1
TGTGCCAGCAGGAGGGACAGGGACACTGAAGCTTTCTTT
CASRRDRDTEAFF
>TRBV6-5|.|.|TRBJ1-1
TGTGCCAGCAGCGATCAAGTTATGAACACTGAAGCTTTCTTT
CASSDQVMNTEAFF
>TRBV6-2/TRBV6-3|.|.|TRBJ1-1
TGTGCCAGCAGTTACACGGCGGACGAAGCTTTCTTT
CASSYTADEAFF
>TRBV7-2|TRBD1|.|TRBJ2-3
TGTGCCAGCAGCTCAGCCGGGACAGGAAAAAATACGCAGTATTTT
CASSSAGTGKNTQYF
>TRBV9|.|.|TRBJ1-2
TGTGCCAGCAGCGTGGTCGCAGGGAACTATGGCTACACCTTC
CASSVVAGNYGYTF
>TRBV25-1|TRBD1|.|TRBJ2-7
TGTGCCAGCAGTCAAGGAGGACAGGGGGTCCACGAGCAGTACTTC
CASSQGGQGVHEQYF
>TRBV7-9|.|.|TRBJ1-3
TGTGCCAGCAGCCCCCGCTCTGGAAACACCATATATTTT
CASSPRSGNTIYF
>TRBV6-5|.|.|TRBJ2-7
TGTGCCAGCAGTCTGACAGTTCTTTGGGAGCAGTACTTC
CASSLTVLWEQYF
>TRBV3-1/TRBV3-2|TRBD1|.|TRBJ2-1
TGTGCCAGCAGCCAAGCGCCGGGACAGGGCTACAATGAGCAGTTCTTC
CASSQAPGQGYNEQFF
>TRBV5-1|.|once|TRBJ2-2
TGCGCCAGCAGCTTGGCCTCAGGGTGGGACACCGGGGAGCTGTTTTTT
CASSLASGWDTGELFF
>TRBV5-6|.|.|TRBJ2-7
TGTGCCAGCAGCTTGGGGCCCGGGAACGGGTGGGAGCAGTACTTC
CASSLGPGNGWEQYF
>TRBV19|TRBD2|.|TRBJ2-1
TGTGCCAGTAGTATGGGGGGACTAGCGGTCTACAATGAGCAGTTCTTC
CASSMGGLAVYNEQFF
>TRBV10-3|.|.|TRBJ2-3
TGTGCCATCAGTGAGTCAAAGGGGAAATCCACAGATACGCAGTATTTT
CAISESKGKSTDTQYF
>TRBV13|TRBD1|.|TRBJ1-2
TGTGCCAGCAGCTTAGCCCAAAAGACAGGGGGCGTCTATGGCTACACCTTC
CASSLAQKTGGVYGYTF
>TRBV6-5|.|.|TRBJ1-2
TGTGCCAGCAGTACCCTCGGACTGAACTATGGCTACACCTTC
CASSTLGLNYGYTF
>TRBV6-5|TRBD1|.|TRBJ2-7
TGTGCCAGCACCACCGGGACAGGGGCCTACGAGCAGTACTTC
CASTTGTGAYEQYF
>TRBV6-2/TRBV6-3|.|.|TRBJ1-2
TGTGCCAGCAGCTCCACTCCAGCTGGTGGCTACACCTTC
CASSSTPAGGYTF
>TRBV5-4|.|.|TRBJ1-1
TGTGCCAGCAGGGAAGCGGGTGAAGCTTTCTTT
CASREAGEAFF
>TRBV12-3/TRBV12-4|TRBD1|.|TRBJ2-5
TGTGCCAGCAGAGGACAGGGCCAAGAGACCCAGTACTTC
CASRGQGQETQYF
>TRBV12-3/TRBV12-4|.|once|TRBJ1-5
TGTGCCAGCACCGCAACTATGATCCAGCCCCAGCATTTT
CASTATMIQPQHF
>TRBV11-3|TRBD1|.|TRBJ1-5
TGTGCCAGCAGCTTAGGACAGGGGTATAGCAATCAGCCCCAGCATTTT
CASSLGQGYSNQPQHF
>TRBV5-1|TRBD2|.|TRBJ2-5
TGCGCCAGCAGCTCGACTAGCGGGGGGACCCAAGAGACCCAGTACTTC
CASSSTSGGTQETQYF
>TRBV4-1|.|.|TRBJ1-2
TGCGCCAGCAGCCAATTTCCAGGGGTCGCTATGCAGGGCTACACCTTC
CASSQFPGVAMQGYTF
>TRBV19|.|.|TRBJ2-5
TGTGCCAGTGGGCAGCTTCAAGAGACCCAGTACTTC
CASGQLQETQYF
>TRBV7-2|.|.|TRBJ2-5
TGTGCCACCCGCTACCCGTCTGGGACCCAGTACTTC
CATRYPSGTQYF
>TRBV9|TRBD1|.|TRBJ1-1
TGTGCCAGCAGCCCCTTGACAGGGGTAATGAACACTGAAGCTTTCTTT
CASSPLTGVMNTEAFF
>TRBV7-9|TRBD1|.|TRBJ1-2
TGTGCCAGCAGCACAGAGGACAGGACTTATGGCTACACCTTC
CASSTEDRTYGYTF
>TRBV2|TRBD2|many|TRBJ2-1
TGTGCCAGCAGTAGGACTAGCGGACTCTCCTACAATGAGCAGTTCTTC
CASSRTSGLSYNEQFF
>TRBV15|.|.|TRBJ1-4
TGTGCCACCAGCAGAGATCGGGCTAATCGAAATGAAAAACTGTTTTTT
CATSRDRANRNEKLFF
>TRBV14|.|.|TRBJ1-1
TGTGCCAGCAGCCAACCCGGGGACACTGAAGCTTTCTTT
CASSQPGDTEAFF
>TRBV6-5|.|.|TRBJ2-6
TGTGCCAGCAGGTCTGGGGCCAACGTCCTGACTTTC
CASRSGANVLTF
>TRBV7-9|.|many|TRBJ2-7
TGTGCCAGCAGCCGGAGGGAAAACTACGAGCAGTACTTC
CASSRRENYEQYF
>TRBV4-2|.|.|TRBJ2-2
TGTGCCAGCAGGGACCCGGGGTGGGGGCTGGACACCGGGGAGCTGTTTTTT
CASRDPGWGLDTGELFF
>TRBV9|.|.|TRBJ2-2
TGTGCCAGCAGCGCTGGTTGGGCCGGGGAGCTGTTTTTT
CASSAGWAGELFF
>TRBV5-1|.|.|TRBJ1-1
TGCGCCAGCAGCACTTCGACAGCCAGCGGCGAAGCTTTCTTT
CASSTSTASGEAFF
>TRBV25-1|.|.|TRBJ1-3
TGTGCCAGCGGGGCAGGGGCTGGAAACACCATATATTTT
CASGAGAGNTIYF
>TRBV6-5|.|.|TRBJ1-1
TGTGCCAGCACCCATGGACAGACGACTGAAGCTTTCTTT
CASTHGQTTEAFF
>TRBV3-1/TRBV3-2|.|.|TRBJ1-3
TGTGCCAGCAGCCAGGAACAGGACCCTGGAAACACCATATATTTT
CASSQEQDPGNTIYF
>TRBV15|.|.|TRBJ1-2
TGTGCCACCAGCAGAGAACCTTCGACCGGCCACACCTTC
CATSREPSTGHTF
>TRBV2|TRBD1|.|TRBJ2-1
TGTGCCAGCACACCGGCTACCGGGACAGTCTACAATGAGCAGTTCTTC
CASTPATGTVYNEQFF
>TRBV28|.|once|TRBJ1-2
TGTGCCAGCACCATAAGGTTTACTCATGGTGTCTATGGCTACACCTTC
CASTIRFTHGVYGYTF
>TRBV3-1/TRBV3-2|.|.|TRBJ2-5
TGTGCCAGCAGCCCTGATCAAGAGACCCAGTACTTC
CASSPDQETQYF
>TRBV28|.|.|TRBJ2-3
TGTGCCAGCAGGGGTCAGGGGTCAGGCACAGATACGCAGTATTTT
CASRGQGSGTDTQYF
>TRBV15|TRBD1|.|TRBJ2-1
TGTGCCACCAGCAGAGTCGGGACAGATTACAATGAGCAGTTCTTC
CATSRVGTDYNEQFF
>TRBV19|.|.|TRBJ1-2
TGTGCCAGTAAAGGGTGGGGCTACACCTTC
CASKGWGYTF
>TRBV3-1/TRBV3-2|TRBD2|.|TRBJ2-5
TGTGCCAGCAGCCAAGCCACGGGGGGGGAGACCCAGTACTTC
CASSQATGGETQYF
>TRBV27|TRBD1|.|TRBJ1-5
TGTGCCAGCAGCCTCCTGGGACAGTATAGCAATCAGCCCCAGCATTTT
CASSLLGQYSNQPQHF
>TRBV24-1|.|.|TRBJ2-7
TGTGCCACCAGTGACTACCAGGGGTCGGAGCAGTACTTC
CATSDYQGSEQYF
>TRBV12-5|.|.|TRBJ2-1
TGTGCTAGTGGTTTAGGGGGGAACTACAATGAGCAGTTCTTC
CASGLGGNYNEQFF
>TRBV6-2/TRBV6-3|.|once|TRBJ1-2
TGTGCCAGCAGCGATCTTCGCGGGCCTGGCTATGGCTACACCTTC
CASSDLRGPGYGYTF
>TRBV2|TRBD1|.|TRBJ1-2
TGTGCCAGCAGGGGGGACAGGTGGTTAGGCTACACCTTC
CASRGDRWLGYTF
>TRBV2|.|.|TRBJ2-7
TGTGCCAGCAGTGAAGATACTTACGAGCAGTACTTC
CASSEDTYEQYF
>TRBV27|.|.|TRBJ1-2
TGTGCCAGCAGTTGGGCGGAGAGTTCGGTCGGCTACACCTTC
CASSWAESSVGYTF